The 11 T cell receptor beta chains in this list originate from one sample, sequenced in a study of T cells after yellow fever vaccination. TCRdb itself ran the 5' RACE reads through MiXCR, one entry per CDR3 protein. In the table there are hundreds of thousands of distinct CDR3 sequences, approximately 10% of which are singletons. The sequences come from PBMCs, collected on the day of the first yellow fever vaccination. These receptors came from a young man who received the YFV17D yellow fever vaccine.

V gene TRBV5-6 combines with J gene TRBJ2-3; TRBD2 might be the D (7 bases). The CDR3 spans 17 residues. The V and J ends lost 4 bases and 2 bases respectively, with 20 bases between them. The germline V gene has CDR1 SGHDT and CDR2 YYEEEE. CDR3 protein: CASSPLGGAGYTDTQYF. CDR3 coding DNA: TGTGCCAGCAGCCCTTTGGGGGGGGCGGGGTACACAGATACGCAGTATTTT.

This clonotype was detected many times. The chain carries TRBV12-3 or TRBV12-4 and TRBJ2-7, with no clear D. The V and J ends lost 3 bases and 0 bases respectively, with 9 bases between them. The CDR3 is 14 amino acids. Here the CDR3 DNA reads TGTGCCAGCAGTTTGGGCGGAAGCTCCTACGAGCAGTACTTC. It translates to CASSLGGSSYEQYF.

V and J are TRBV24-1 and TRBJ2-5; no reliable D call. Germline CDR1 reads KGHDR; CDR2 reads SFDVKD. V dropped 12 bases and J dropped 2 bases, with 9 bases sitting between them. CDR3 length equals 11 residues. The CDR3: CAYTVQETQYF. CDR3 nucleotides: TGTGCCTATACCGTTCAAGAGACCCAGTACTTC.

In its sample, this clonotype was seen many times. CDR3 nucleotide sequence: TGTGCCAGCAGCCTCAACAGGGGCGGAAACATTCAGTACTTC. It encodes CASSLNRGGNIQYF. The rearrangement uses TRBV13 and TRBJ2-4; the match to TRBD1 covers 7 bases. In germline, CDR1 is PRHDT, CDR2 FYEKMQ (reference sequence). The CDR3 loop spans 14 amino acids. The ends lost 5 bases at V and 6 bases at J; junction bases unmatched: 7.

This clonotype was seen more than once but under ten times. This sequence joins TRBV7-9 and TRBJ1-2; TRBD1 aligns across 9 bases. Germline-derived CDR1 and CDR2 are SEHNR and FQNEAQ (reference sequence). This CDR3 comprises 14 residues. The trim removed 3 bases at V and 7 bases at J, leaving 6 bases unmatched. The CDR3 coding sequence is TGTGCCAGCAGCTTCGCGGACAGGGGCTCTGGCTACACCTTC. Translation: CASSFADRGSGYTF.

The gene calls are TRBV28 and TRBJ2-7, with 8 nucleotides matching TRBD1. V shed 5 bases, J shed 0 bases, and the junction held 9 bases outside the gene matches. The V gene's germline CDR1 is MDHEN and CDR2 SYDVKM. The CDR3 is 16 residues long. The CDR3 sequence is CASSPSQGASSYEQYV. CDR3 DNA: TGTGCCAGCAGTCCGAGCCAGGGGGCAAGCTCCTACGAGCAGTACGTC.

This clonotype was detected only a few times. The CDR3 DNA reads as TGTGCCAGCAGTCCGTGGACAAAACGGGGGGAGACCCAGTACTTC. This gives the protein CASSPWTKRGETQYF. The chain couples TRBV12-3 or TRBV12-4 to TRBJ2-5; D is perhaps TRBD2 (6 bases). The CDR3 totals 15 residues. V lost 5 bases and J 5 bases, leaving 18 bases between the germline ends.

This clonotype was recorded many times. The V gene is TRBV5-1, the J gene TRBJ2-3; TRBD1 matches 7 bases. The germline V gene has CDR1 SGHRS and CDR2 YFSETQ. V trimming: 3 bases; J trimming: 0 bases; junction bases outside the gene matches: 4. There are 15 residues in the CDR3. This CDR3 is CASSSWTGSTDTQYF. CDR3 nucleotide sequence: TGCGCCAGCAGCTCCTGGACAGGCAGCACAGATACGCAGTATTTT.

This chain joins TRBV15 and TRBJ2-1, with D uncertain. Trimming pared 1 base from V and 4 bases from J, leaving 8 bases between. The germline gives CDR1 LNHNV, CDR2 YYDKDF (reference sequence). This CDR3 is built from 14 residues. CDR3: CATSRVTGYNEQFF. DNA for the CDR3: TGTGCCACCAGCAGAGTAACTGGATACAATGAGCAGTTCTTC.

J is TRBJ2-4 and V is TRBV6-2 or TRBV6-3; the match to TRBD1 covers 7 bases. With 6 bases clipped from V and 8 bases from J, the junction kept 16 bases outside the gene matches. Germline CDR1 reads MNHEY; CDR2 reads SVGEGT. This CDR3 region has 16 residues. CDR3 protein: CASRTSLTGSVDIQYF. The CDR3 coding sequence is TGTGCCAGCAGAACCTCCTTGACAGGGTCGGTGGACATTCAGTACTTC.

V is TRBV7-8 and J is TRBJ2-3; D is perhaps TRBD2 (7 bases). Germline CDR1 is SGHVS and CDR2 is FQNEAQ. The V gene lost 3 bases and the J gene lost 0 bases, with 13 bases spanning the gap. CDR3 length equals 16 residues. CDR3 region: CASSFLGGDSTDTQYF. The CDR3 nucleotides read TGTGCCAGCAGCTTTCTAGGGGGGGATAGCACAGATACGCAGTATTTT.